These 25 T cell receptor beta chains came from one sample sequenced in a study of beta chain features in type 1 diabetes. Of the isolated RNA, all was reverse transcribed, and so the sequenced material was expressed TCRB transcripts. TCRdb's table, derived via immunoSEQ multiplex PCR, lists solely in-frame clones and lacks some. The sample has 350,000 to 450,000 clones, approximately 16% seen once. Sequences were obtained from naive CD4+ T cells from blood. The receptors here all came from a woman younger than 30 in good health.

This clone was detected a few times. J is TRBJ2-7 and V is TRBV5-1; TRBD1 might be the D (5 bases). The germline CDR1 and CDR2 sequences are SGHRS and YFSETQ. V shed 3 bases and J shed 5 bases, with 18 bases lying between them. CDR3 length equals 15 residues. The CDR3 loop reads CASSSLLAGAHEQYF. CDR3 DNA: TGCGCCAGCAGCTCCTTGTTGGCTGGGGCTCACGAGCAGTACTTC.

This clone showed up just once. The chain is built from TRBV19 and TRBJ2-1; 11 bases align to TRBD2. CDR3 length: 15 amino acids. Trimming removed 8 bases from V and 7 bases from J; junction bases left unmatched: 10. CDR1 is LNHDA, CDR2 SQIVND, per germline (reference sequence). For the CDR3, the DNA is TGTGCCAGTTACAGGGGGGCTAGCGGGAGGAATGAGCAGTTCTTC. Protein sequence: CASYRGASGRNEQFF.

The gene calls are TRBV6-5 and TRBJ2-1, with D perhaps matching TRBD1 (6 bases). CDR3 length: 16 residues. V shed 2 bases and J shed 5 bases, with 16 bases lying between them. Germline assignment: CDR1 MNHEY and CDR2 SVGAGI. The CDR3 DNA is TGTGCCAGCAGTTACAGTGGGGGCGCGGTGGACAATGAGCAGTTCTTC. It specifies CASSYSGGAVDNEQFF.

The J gene is TRBJ1-2, the V gene TRBV9, with 9 positions matching TRBD1. Per germline, CDR1 SGDLS and CDR2 YYNGEE. With 4 bases clipped from V and 8 bases from J, the junction kept 12 bases outside the gene matches. The CDR3 contains 15 residues. Here the CDR3 reads CASSLRMGQGNGYTF. Written as DNA, the CDR3 is TGTGCCAGCAGCCTCCGGATGGGACAGGGAAACGGCTACACCTTC.

V is TRBV29-1 and J is TRBJ1-1; D gene uncertain. The CDR3 extends over 13 amino acids. V gave up 6 bases and J gave up 8 bases, with 19 bases separating them. Germline V gene data show CDR1 as SQVTM and CDR2 as ANQGSEA. CDR3 protein: CSVGKVMSGEAFF. The CDR3 coding sequence is TGCAGCGTCGGGAAGGTCATGTCCGGAGAAGCTTTCTTT.

The V call is TRBV6-1, the J call TRBJ2-1; D is possibly TRBD1 (6 bases). This CDR3 region has 16 residues. Germline CDR1 and CDR2: MNHNS and SASEGT. V gave up 1 base and J gave up 6 bases, with 16 bases separating them. CDR3 in amino acids: CASSEVRQVQPNEQFF. The DNA of the CDR3 is TGTGCCAGCAGTGAAGTTCGACAGGTCCAGCCCAATGAGCAGTTCTTC.

The gene calls are TRBV30 and TRBJ2-7, with TRBD1 matching 8 bases. The CDR3 extends over 12 amino acids. Trimming at V came to 3 bases and at J to 6 bases, leaving 4 bases not matched to a gene. The germline gives CDR1 GTSNPN, CDR2 SVGIG (reference sequence). The CDR3 DNA is TGTGCCTGGAGGTGGACAGGGTCCGAGCAGTACTTC. It encodes CAWRWTGSEQYF.

V is TRBV4-1 and J is TRBJ2-1; the match to TRBD1 covers 9 bases. CDR1 is MGHRA and CDR2 is YSYEKL in the germline V gene. V lost 3 bases, J lost 4 bases, and 7 bases stayed unmatched. CDR3 length: 16 residues. The CDR3 spells CASSHVQGARYNEQFF. The DNA of the CDR3 is TGCGCCAGCAGCCATGTACAGGGGGCGCGATACAATGAGCAGTTCTTC.

This clone came up a few times. V gene TRBV25-1 combines with J gene TRBJ2-7, with unresolved D. Per germline, CDR1 MGHDK and CDR2 SYGVNS. The CDR3 covers 13 residues. Deletions cut 2 bases from V and 3 bases from J, with 8 bases between. Written as DNA, the CDR3 is TGTGCCAGCAGTGAACGAGGCTACTACGAGCAGTACTTC. It translates to CASSERGYYEQYF.

The rearrangement links TRBV6-6 to TRBJ2-7; perhaps TRBD2 as D (5 bases). CDR1 and CDR2 (germline): MNHNY, SVGAGI (reference sequence). The CDR3 covers 13 residues. Trimming stripped 2 bases from V and 4 bases from J, with 9 bases between. CDR3 loop: CASSYPPGYEQYF. CDR3 DNA: TGTGCCAGCAGTTACCCCCCGGGATACGAGCAGTACTTC.

This clone was detected a few times. This chain uses TRBV27 with TRBJ2-7, with 12 nucleotides matching TRBD1. The germline V gene has CDR1 MNHEY and CDR2 SMNVEV (reference sequence). V trimming: 6 bases; J trimming: 5 bases; junction bases outside the gene matches: 5. This CDR3 has 14 residues. CDR3 nucleotides: TGTGCCAGCAGCGGGACAGGGGGCTACAACGAGCAGTACTTC. It translates to CASSGTGGYNEQYF.

The chain carries TRBV4-3 and TRBJ2-1, with TRBD1 matching over 11 bases. The V and J ends lost 4 bases and 12 bases, in that order; junction bases with no gene match: 17. Germline V lookup: CDR1 LGHNA, CDR2 YSLEER. The CDR3 runs 17 residues. Here the CDR3 DNA reads TGCGCCAGCAGCCCTGTGCCGTCAGGACAGGGGGCTGTTAGGCAGTTCTTC. Translated: CASSPVPSGQGAVRQFF.

The chain joins TRBV6-4 to TRBJ1-5; D is undetermined. Per germline, CDR1 MRHNA and CDR2 SNTAGT. The CDR3 contains 12 residues. V lost 8 bases and J lost 9, with 14 bases in between. The CDR3, as DNA: TGTGCCAGCCTGTATAGAGGGCGGCCCCAGCATTTT. Encoded protein: CASLYRGRPQHF.

This clone was detected a few times. V gene TRBV9 combines with J gene TRBJ1-3; TRBD1 matches 9 bases. This CDR3 has 14 amino acids. V lost 3 bases and J lost 3; bases outside the gene matches: 1. Germline V gives CDR1 SGDLS, CDR2 YYNGEE. For the CDR3, the DNA is TGTGCCAGCAGCGGGGGACAGGGTGGAAACACCATATATTTT. Residues: CASSGGQGGNTIYF.

The chain has TRBV5-1 and TRBJ1-2, with D uncertain. Trimming left V 0 bases short and J 6 bases short, with 12 bases between. Germline-derived CDR1 and CDR2 are SGHRS and YFSETQ. The CDR3 is 14 amino acids. CDR3 coding DNA: TGCGCCAGCAGCTTGGAGCCCCTCCGGGATGGCTACACCTTC. Translated: CASSLEPLRDGYTF.

Regarding this clone: Distinct nucleotide sequences in the sample also encode this CDR3. The chain uses TRBV30 and TRBJ2-7; D remains unclear. V shed 1 base and J shed 3 bases, with 4 bases lying between them. Germline-derived CDR1 and CDR2 are GTSNPN and SVGIG (reference sequence). The CDR3 totals 11 residues. CDR3 DNA sequence: TGTGCCTGGAGTGCCAGCTACGAGCAGTACTTC. Translated: CAWSASYEQYF.

The V gene is TRBV11-2, the J gene TRBJ2-7; the D gene is possibly TRBD1 (6 bases). Germline CDR1 reads SGHAT; CDR2 reads FQNNGV. CDR3 length equals 13 residues. V dropped 6 bases and J dropped 0 bases, with 9 bases sitting between them. The chain's CDR3 is CASSQGGSYEQYF. In DNA, the CDR3 is TGTGCCAGCAGTCAAGGGGGCTCCTACGAGCAGTACTTC.

The CDR3, as DNA: TGTGCCAGCTCTACAGAGATTCAGCCCCAGCATTTT. This encodes CASSTEIQPQHF. The rearrangement joins TRBV19 to TRBJ1-5; no definite D call. Between the trimmed V and J ends, which lost 9 bases and 6 bases, there was a span of 12 bases. CDR1 is LNHDA, CDR2 SQIVND, per germline (reference sequence). This CDR3 spans 12 amino acids. The entire variable domain, with the rest obtained from reference TRBV19 and TRBJ1-5, is as follows: DGGITQSPKYLFRKEGQNVTLSCEQNLNHDAMYWYRQDPGQGLRLIYYSQIVNDFQKGDIAEGYSVSREKKESFPLTVTSAQKNPTAFYLCASSTEIQPQHFGDGTRLSIL.

The rearrangement links TRBV7-8 to TRBJ2-1; 9 bases agree with TRBD2. V lost 5 bases to trimming and J lost 8 bases; unmatched junction nucleotides: 13. This CDR3 contains 16 residues. Germline V CDR1 and CDR2: SGHVS, FQNEAQ. In nucleotides, the CDR3 is TGTGCCAGCAGCCCACGGGCTGGACTAGCGTCATATGAGCAGTTCTTC. Protein product: CASSPRAGLASYEQFF.

This clone has a handful of counts. V gene TRBV15 combines with J gene TRBJ2-4, with 9 bases lining up with TRBD2. CDR1 is LNHNV, CDR2 YYDKDF, per germline (reference sequence). CDR3 length: 15 amino acids. Trimming cost V 0 bases and J 7 bases; bases outside gene matches: 4. The CDR3 loop is CATSRDPSGTNIQYF. The DNA of the CDR3 is TGTGCCACCAGCAGAGACCCTAGCGGGACGAACATTCAGTACTTC.

This clone has more than one count but fewer than ten. J is TRBJ2-1 and V is TRBV29-1; a possible D gene is TRBD2 (5 bases). The germline V gene has CDR1 SQVTM and CDR2 ANQGSEA. Trimming pared 6 bases from V and 7 bases from J, leaving 19 bases between. This CDR3 has 14 residues. As DNA, the CDR3 is TGCAGCGTACGACCTTTACTAGTTTCAAATGAGCAGTTCTTC. Protein product: CSVRPLLVSNEQFF.

This clone was detected a few times. V gene TRBV7-9 combines with J gene TRBJ1-2; a possible D gene is TRBD1 (5 bases). Trimming cost V 4 bases and J 8 bases, with 20 bases left between them. Per the germline V gene, CDR1 is SEHNR and CDR2 is FQNEAQ (reference sequence). The CDR3 totals 15 residues. The CDR3 DNA follows: TGTGCCAGCAGCTCCGCAATGCCAGGGTTCGGCGGCTACACCTTC. It encodes CASSSAMPGFGGYTF.

The sample holds a few counts of this clone. The chain links TRBV5-6 to TRBJ2-5; tentatively, D is TRBD2 (5 bases). Trimming stripped 2 bases from V and 4 bases from J, with 9 bases between. This CDR3 comprises 13 residues. Germline CDR1 and CDR2: SGHDT and YYEEEE. The CDR3 DNA follows: TGTGCCAGCAGCTTAGGGAGCAGAGAGACCCAGTACTTC. Its protein is CASSLGSRETQYF.

V is TRBV7-9 and J is TRBJ2-3; D remains unclear. The CDR3 length is 11 residues. The germline V gene has CDR1 SEHNR and CDR2 FQNEAQ (reference sequence). Trimming cost V 5 bases and J 3 bases, with 3 bases left between them. The CDR3 spells CASSQTDTQYF. The CDR3, as DNA: TGTGCCAGCAGCCAGACAGATACGCAGTATTTT.

J is TRBJ2-5 and V is TRBV10-2; 7 bases agree with TRBD2. Losses at the gene ends were 6 bases for V and 10 bases for J; bases not matched to a gene: 5. The CDR3 extends over 11 amino acids. CDR1 and CDR2 (germline): WSHSY, SAAADI. In DNA form, the CDR3 reads TGCGCCAGCAGGGTGGGGGGGATCCAGTACTTC. It yields the protein CASRVGGIQYF.